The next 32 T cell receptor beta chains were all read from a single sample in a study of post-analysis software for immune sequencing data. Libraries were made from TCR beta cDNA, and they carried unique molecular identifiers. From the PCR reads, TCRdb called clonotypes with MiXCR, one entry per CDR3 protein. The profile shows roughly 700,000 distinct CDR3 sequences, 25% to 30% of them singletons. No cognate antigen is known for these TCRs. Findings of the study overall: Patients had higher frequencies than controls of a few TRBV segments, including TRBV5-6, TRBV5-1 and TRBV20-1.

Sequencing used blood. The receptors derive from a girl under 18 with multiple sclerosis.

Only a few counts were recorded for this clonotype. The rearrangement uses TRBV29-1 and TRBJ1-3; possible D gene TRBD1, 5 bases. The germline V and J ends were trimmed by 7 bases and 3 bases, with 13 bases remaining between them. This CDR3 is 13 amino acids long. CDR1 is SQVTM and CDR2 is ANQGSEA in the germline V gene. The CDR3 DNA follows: TGCAGCGCCAACCGGGGGGATGGAAACACCATATATTTT. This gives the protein CSANRGDGNTIYF.

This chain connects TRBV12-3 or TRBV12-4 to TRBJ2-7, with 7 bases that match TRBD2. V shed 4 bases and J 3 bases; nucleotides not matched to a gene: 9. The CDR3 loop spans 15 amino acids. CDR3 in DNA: TGTGCCAGCAGTTCGGGCGGGAGTGAGGGCTACGAGCAGTACTTC. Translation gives CASSSGGSEGYEQYF.

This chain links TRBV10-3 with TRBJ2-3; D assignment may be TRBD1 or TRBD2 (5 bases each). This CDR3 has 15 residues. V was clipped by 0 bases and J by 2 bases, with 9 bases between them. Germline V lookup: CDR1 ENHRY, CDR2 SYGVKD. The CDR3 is CAISESGELTDTQYF. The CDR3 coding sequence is TGTGCCATCAGTGAGTCGGGGGAACTCACAGATACGCAGTATTTT.

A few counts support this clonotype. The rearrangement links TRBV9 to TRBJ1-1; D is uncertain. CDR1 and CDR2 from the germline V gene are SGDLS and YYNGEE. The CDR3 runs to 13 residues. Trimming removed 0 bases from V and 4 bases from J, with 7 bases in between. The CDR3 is CASSVGWGTEAFF. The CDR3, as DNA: TGTGCCAGCAGCGTAGGTTGGGGCACTGAAGCTTTCTTT.

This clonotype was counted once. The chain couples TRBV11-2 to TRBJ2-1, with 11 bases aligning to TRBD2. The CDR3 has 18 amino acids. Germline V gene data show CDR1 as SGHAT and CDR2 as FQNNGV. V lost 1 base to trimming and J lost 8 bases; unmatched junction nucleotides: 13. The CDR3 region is CASSLGAGGSGGAHEQFF. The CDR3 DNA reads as TGTGCCAGCAGCTTAGGGGCGGGGGGTAGCGGGGGGGCGCATGAGCAGTTCTTC.

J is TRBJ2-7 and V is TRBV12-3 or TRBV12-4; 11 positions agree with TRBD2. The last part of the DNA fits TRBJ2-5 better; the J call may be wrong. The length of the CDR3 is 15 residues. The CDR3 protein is CASSFRGLAAPTQYF. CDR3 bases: TGTGCCAGCAGTTTTAGGGGACTAGCGGCTCCGACCCAGTACTTC.

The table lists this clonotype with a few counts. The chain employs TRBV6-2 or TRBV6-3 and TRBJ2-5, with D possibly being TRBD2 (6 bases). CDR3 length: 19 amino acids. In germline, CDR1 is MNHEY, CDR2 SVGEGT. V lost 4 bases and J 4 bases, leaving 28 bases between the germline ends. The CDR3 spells CASSFWTPGLKFGRETQYF. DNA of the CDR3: TGTGCCAGCAGTTTTTGGACGCCGGGACTCAAGTTTGGTCGAGAGACCCAGTACTTC.

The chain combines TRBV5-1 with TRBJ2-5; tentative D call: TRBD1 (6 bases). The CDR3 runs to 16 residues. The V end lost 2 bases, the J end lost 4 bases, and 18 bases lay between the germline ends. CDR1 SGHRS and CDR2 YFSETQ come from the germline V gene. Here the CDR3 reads CASSFKSRAGAETQYF. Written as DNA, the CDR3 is TGCGCCAGCAGCTTTAAATCTCGGGCAGGGGCAGAGACCCAGTACTTC. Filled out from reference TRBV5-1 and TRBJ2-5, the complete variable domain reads KAGVTQTPRYLIKTRGQQVTLSCSPISGHRSVSWYQQTPGQGLQFLFEYFSETQRNKGNFPGRFSGRQFSNSRSEMNVSTLELGDSALYLCASSFKSRAGAETQYFGPGTRLLVL.

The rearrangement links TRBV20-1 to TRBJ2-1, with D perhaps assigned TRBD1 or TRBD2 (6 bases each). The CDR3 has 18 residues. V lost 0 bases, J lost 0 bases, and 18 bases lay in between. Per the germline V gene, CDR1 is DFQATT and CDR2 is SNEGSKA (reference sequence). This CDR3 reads CSARDSRRDTSSYNEQFF. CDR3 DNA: TGCAGTGCTAGAGACTCCCGGCGGGACACGAGCTCCTACAATGAGCAGTTCTTC.

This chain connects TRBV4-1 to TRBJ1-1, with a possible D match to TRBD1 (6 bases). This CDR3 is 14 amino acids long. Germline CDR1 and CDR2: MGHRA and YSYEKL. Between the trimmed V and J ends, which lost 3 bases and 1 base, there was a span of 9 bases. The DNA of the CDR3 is TGCGCCAGCAGCCATCAACAGGGGAACACTGAAGCTTTCTTT. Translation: CASSHQQGNTEAFF.

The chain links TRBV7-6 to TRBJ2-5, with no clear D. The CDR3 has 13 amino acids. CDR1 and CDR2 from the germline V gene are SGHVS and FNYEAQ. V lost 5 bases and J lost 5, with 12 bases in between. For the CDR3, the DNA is TGTGCCAGCAGCCCCCGGACGGAGGAGACCCAGTACTTC. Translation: CASSPRTEETQYF. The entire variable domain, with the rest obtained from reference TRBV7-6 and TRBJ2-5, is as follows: GAGVSQSPRYKVTKRGQDVALRCDPISGHVSLYWYRQALGQGPEFLTYFNYEAQQDKSGLPNDRFSAERPEGSISTLTIQRTEQRDSAMYRCASSPRTEETQYFGPGTRLLVL.

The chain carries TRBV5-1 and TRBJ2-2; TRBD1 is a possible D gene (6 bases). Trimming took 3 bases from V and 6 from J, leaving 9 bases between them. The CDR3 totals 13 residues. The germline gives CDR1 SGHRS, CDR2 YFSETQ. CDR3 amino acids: CASSWGPSGELFF. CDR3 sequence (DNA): TGCGCCAGCAGCTGGGGGCCTTCCGGGGAGCTGTTTTTT.

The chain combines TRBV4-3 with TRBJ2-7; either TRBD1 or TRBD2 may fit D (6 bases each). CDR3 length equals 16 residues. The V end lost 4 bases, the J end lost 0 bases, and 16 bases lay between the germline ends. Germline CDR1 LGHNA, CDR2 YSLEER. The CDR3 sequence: CASSPSRGPGSYEQYF. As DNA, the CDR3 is TGCGCCAGCAGCCCGTCCCGGGGGCCCGGCTCCTACGAGCAGTACTTC.

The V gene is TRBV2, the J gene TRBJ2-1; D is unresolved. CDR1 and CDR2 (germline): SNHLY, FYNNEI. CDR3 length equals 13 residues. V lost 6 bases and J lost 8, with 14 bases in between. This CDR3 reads CASSPLRVDEQFF. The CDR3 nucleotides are TGTGCCAGCAGCCCCCTCAGAGTCGATGAGCAGTTCTTC. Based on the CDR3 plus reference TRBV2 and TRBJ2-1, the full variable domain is EPEVTQTPSHQVTQMGQEVILRCVPISNHLYFYWYRQILGQKVEFLVSFYNNEISEKSEIFDDQFSVERPDGSNFTLKIRSTKLEDSAMYFCASSPLRVDEQFFGPGTRLTVL.

CDR3 DNA sequence: TGCAGCGTTAGGCAGGGCAGTTTGGCAGATACGCAGTATTTT. Translating it yields CSVRQGSLADTQYF. This chain uses TRBV29-1 with TRBJ2-3, with D tentatively TRBD1 (5 bases). Trimming cost V 5 bases and J 4 bases, with 16 bases left between them. Germline V CDR1 and CDR2: SQVTM, ANQGSEA. This CDR3 region has 14 residues.

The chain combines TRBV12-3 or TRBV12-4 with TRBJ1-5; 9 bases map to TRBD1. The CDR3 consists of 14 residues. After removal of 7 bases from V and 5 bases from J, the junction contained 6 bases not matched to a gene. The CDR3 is CASNPGQGHQPQHF. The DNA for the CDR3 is TGTGCCAGCAACCCGGGACAGGGTCATCAGCCCCAGCATTTT.

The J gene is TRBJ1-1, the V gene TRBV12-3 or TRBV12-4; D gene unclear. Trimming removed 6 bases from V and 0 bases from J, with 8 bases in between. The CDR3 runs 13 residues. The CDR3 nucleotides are TGTGCCAGCAGGTTGGAATTGAACACTGAAGCTTTCTTT. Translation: CASRLELNTEAFF.

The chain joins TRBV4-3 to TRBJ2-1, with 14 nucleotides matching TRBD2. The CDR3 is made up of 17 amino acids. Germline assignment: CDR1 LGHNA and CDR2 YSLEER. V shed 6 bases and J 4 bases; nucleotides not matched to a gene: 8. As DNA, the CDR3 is TGCGCCAGCAGTTTCGGGACTAGCGGGAGCGGGTACAATGAGCAGTTCTTC. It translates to CASSFGTSGSGYNEQFF.

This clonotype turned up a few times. As DNA, the CDR3 is TGTGCCAGCAGCTTAGGTCTTCTCCAGGGTTCCGGAAACACCATATATTTT. This gives the protein CASSLGLLQGSGNTIYF. The rearrangement joins TRBV7-2 to TRBJ1-3, with D possibly TRBD1 on 5 matching bases. Germline V gene lookup returns CDR1 SGHTA and CDR2 FQGNSA. The length of the CDR3 is 17 residues. V was clipped by 1 base and J by 4 bases, with 17 bases between them.

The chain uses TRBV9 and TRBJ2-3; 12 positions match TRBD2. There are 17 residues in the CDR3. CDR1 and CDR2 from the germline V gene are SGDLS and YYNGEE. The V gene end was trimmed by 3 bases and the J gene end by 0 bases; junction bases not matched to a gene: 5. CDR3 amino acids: CASSAGLAGTSTDTQYF. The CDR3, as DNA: TGTGCCAGCAGCGCAGGACTAGCGGGAACGAGCACAGATACGCAGTATTTT.

The CDR3 loop reads CATAEGGPRFNEQFF. The CDR3 nucleotides read TGTGCCACCGCGGAGGGAGGACCGCGGTTCAATGAGCAGTTCTTC. V and J are TRBV24-1 and TRBJ2-1, with D perhaps TRBD2 (6 bases). Germline V gene sequence: CDR1 KGHDR, CDR2 SFDVKD. The V end was cut by 9 bases, the J end by 6 bases, with 20 bases between. The CDR3 is 15 amino acids.

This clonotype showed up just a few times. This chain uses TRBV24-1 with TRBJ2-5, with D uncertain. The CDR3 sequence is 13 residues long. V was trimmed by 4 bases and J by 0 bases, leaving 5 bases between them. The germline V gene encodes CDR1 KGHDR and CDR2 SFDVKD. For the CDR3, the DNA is TGTGCCACCAGTGACGAGTACCAAGAGACCCAGTACTTC. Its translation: CATSDEYQETQYF.

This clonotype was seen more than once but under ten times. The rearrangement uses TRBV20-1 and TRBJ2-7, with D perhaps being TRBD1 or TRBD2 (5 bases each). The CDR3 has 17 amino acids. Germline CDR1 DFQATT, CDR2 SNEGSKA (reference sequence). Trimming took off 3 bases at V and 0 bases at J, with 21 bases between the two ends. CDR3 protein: CSASPMGERTFSYEQYF. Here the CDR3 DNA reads TGCAGTGCTAGCCCCATGGGGGAGCGGACGTTCTCCTACGAGCAGTACTTC.

This CDR3 is CASRVGPNEQFF. CDR3 in DNA: TGTGCCAGCAGGGTCGGTCCGAATGAGCAGTTCTTC. The V gene is TRBV12-3 or TRBV12-4, the J gene TRBJ2-1; D not resolved. The CDR3 covers 12 residues. Trimming stripped 6 bases from V and 7 bases from J, with 10 bases between.

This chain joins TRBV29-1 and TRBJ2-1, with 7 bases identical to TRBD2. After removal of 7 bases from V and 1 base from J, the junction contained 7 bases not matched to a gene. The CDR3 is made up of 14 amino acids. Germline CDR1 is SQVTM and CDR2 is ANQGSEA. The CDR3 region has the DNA TGCAGCGCCGGCCGGACTAGGTCCTACAATGAGCAGTTCTTC. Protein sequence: CSAGRTRSYNEQFF.

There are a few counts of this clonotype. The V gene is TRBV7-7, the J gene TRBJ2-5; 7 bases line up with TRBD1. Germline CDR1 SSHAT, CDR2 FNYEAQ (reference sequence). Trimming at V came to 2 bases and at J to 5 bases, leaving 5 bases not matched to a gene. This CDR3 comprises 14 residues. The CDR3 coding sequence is TGTGCCAGCAGCTTACTGGGCAGGGGGGAGACCCAGTACTTC. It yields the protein CASSLLGRGETQYF.

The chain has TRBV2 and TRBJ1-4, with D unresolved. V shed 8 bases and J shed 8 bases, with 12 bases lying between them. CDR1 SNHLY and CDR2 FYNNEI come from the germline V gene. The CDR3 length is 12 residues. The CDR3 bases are TGTGCCAGCGGCGGTCAGCAAGAAAAACTGTTTTTT. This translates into CASGGQQEKLFF.

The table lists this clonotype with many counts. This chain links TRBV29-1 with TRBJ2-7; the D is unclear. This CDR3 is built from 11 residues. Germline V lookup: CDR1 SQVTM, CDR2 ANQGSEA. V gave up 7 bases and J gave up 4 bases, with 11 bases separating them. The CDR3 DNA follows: TGCAGCGGCGTAGCAGAGTACGAGCAGTACTTC. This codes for CSGVAEYEQYF.

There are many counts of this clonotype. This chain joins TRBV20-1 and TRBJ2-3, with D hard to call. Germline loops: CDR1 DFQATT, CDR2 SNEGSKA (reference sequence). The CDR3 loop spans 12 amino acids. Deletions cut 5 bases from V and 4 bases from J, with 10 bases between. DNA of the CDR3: TGCAGTGCTCGGACCGTTGCAGATACGCAGTATTTT. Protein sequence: CSARTVADTQYF.

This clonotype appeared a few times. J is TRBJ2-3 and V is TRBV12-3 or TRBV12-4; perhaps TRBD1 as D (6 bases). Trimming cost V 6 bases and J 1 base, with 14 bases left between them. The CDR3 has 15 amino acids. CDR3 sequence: CASRPRDTRTDTQYF. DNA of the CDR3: TGTGCCAGCAGGCCCCGGGACACCCGCACAGATACGCAGTATTTT.

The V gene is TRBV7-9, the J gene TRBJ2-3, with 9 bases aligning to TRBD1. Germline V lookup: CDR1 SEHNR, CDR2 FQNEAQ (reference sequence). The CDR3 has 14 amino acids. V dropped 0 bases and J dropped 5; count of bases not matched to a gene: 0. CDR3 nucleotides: TGTGCCAGCAGCTTAGCGGGACAGGGAGATACGCAGTATTTT. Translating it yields CASSLAGQGDTQYF.

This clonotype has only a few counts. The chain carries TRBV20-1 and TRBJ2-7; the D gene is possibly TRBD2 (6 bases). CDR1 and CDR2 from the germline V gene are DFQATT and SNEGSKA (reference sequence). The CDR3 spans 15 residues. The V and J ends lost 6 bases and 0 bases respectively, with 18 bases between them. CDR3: CSASSLAGNSYEQYF. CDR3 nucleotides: TGCAGTGCCTCCTCCTTGGCGGGAAACTCCTACGAGCAGTACTTC.